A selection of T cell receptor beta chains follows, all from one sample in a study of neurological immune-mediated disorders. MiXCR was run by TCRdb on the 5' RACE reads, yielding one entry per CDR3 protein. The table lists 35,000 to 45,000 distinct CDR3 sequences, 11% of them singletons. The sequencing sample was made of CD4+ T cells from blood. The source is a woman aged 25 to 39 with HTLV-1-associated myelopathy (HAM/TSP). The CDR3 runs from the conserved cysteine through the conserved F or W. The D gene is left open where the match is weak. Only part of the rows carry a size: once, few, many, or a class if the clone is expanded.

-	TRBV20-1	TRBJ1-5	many	TGCAGTGCTACAAACAGCCAGCCAAGTCAGCCCCAGCATTTT	CSATNSQPSQPQHF
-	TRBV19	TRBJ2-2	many	TGTGCCAGTACGGCGGCCGGGGAGCTGTTTTTT	CASTAAGELFF
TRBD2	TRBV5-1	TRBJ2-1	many	TGCGCCAGCAGCGCGGGGGGGAACTCCTACAATGAGCAGTTCTTC	CASSAGGNSYNEQFF
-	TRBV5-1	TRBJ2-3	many	TGCGCCAGCAGCTTAGGCAGCACTAGCACAGATACGCAGTATTTT	CASSLGSTSTDTQYF
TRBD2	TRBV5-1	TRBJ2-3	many	TGCGCCAGCAGGCTAGCGGGGAGCGACACAGATACGCAGTATTTT	CASRLAGSDTDTQYF
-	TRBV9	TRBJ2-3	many	TGTGCCAGCAGCGGGGGTGTAGGAGGGTATTCAGATACGCAGTATTTT	CASSGGVGGYSDTQYF
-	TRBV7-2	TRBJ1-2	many	TGTGCCAGCAGCTCCGGGCAGTACTATGGCTACACCTTC	CASSSGQYYGYTF
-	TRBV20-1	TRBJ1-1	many	TGCAGTGCTAGGCTCGGGAGCGCGAGCACTGAAGCTTTCTTT	CSARLGSASTEAFF
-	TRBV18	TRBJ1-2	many	TGTGCCAGCTCACCCAATACGAATTTTGGCTACACCTTC	CASSPNTNFGYTF
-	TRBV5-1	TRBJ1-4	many	TGCGCCAGCAGCTTGGTGGCAGGCCGATTTGGGGCAAAACTGTTTTTT	CASSLVAGRFGAKLFF
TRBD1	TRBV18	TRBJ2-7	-	TGTGCCAGCTCACTTAACCCGGGACAGGGCTCCTACGAGCAGTACTTC	CASSLNPGQGSYEQYF
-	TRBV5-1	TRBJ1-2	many	TGCGCCAGCAGCCCCGACGGTAGCCCCAACTATGGCTACACCTTC	CASSPDGSPNYGYTF
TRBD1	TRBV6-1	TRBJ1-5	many	TGTGCCAGCAGAGGACAGGGAAGGGTCCATCAGCCCCAGCATTTT	CASRGQGRVHQPQHF
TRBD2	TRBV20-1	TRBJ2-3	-	TGCAGTGCTAGCGGCGGGGGGGCCGGTTTTGGCAGAGCAGATACGCAGTATTTT	CSASGGGAGFGRADTQYF
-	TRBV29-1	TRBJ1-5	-	TGCAGCGTTGGGGAGGGAGAACAGCCCCAGCATTTT	CSVGEGEQPQHF
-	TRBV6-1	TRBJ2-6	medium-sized	TGTGCCAGCAACGAGCCAGGGGATGGGGCCAACGTCCTGACTTTC	CASNEPGDGANVLTF
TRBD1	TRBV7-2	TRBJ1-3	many	TGTGCCAGCAGCTTAGCAGGGACAGGGGTTTGGAACACCATATATTTT	CASSLAGTGVWNTIYF
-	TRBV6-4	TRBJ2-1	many	TGTGCCAGCAAGCCGCAACGCTGGAGGGGGCGAAGCAATGAGCAGTTCTTC	CASKPQRWRGRSNEQFF
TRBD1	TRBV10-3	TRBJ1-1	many	TGTGCCATCAGTGGTTGGGGGACAGGAGAAGCTTTCTTT	CAISGWGTGEAFF
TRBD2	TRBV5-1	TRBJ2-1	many	TGCGCCAGCAGTTTCAGCGGGGGGGCGGGTGAGCAGTTCTTC	CASSFSGGAGEQFF
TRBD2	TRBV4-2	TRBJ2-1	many	TGTGCCAGCAGCCAAGGGACTAGCGGGGGCTCCTACAATGAGCAGTTCTTC	CASSQGTSGGSYNEQFF
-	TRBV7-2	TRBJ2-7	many	TGTGCCAGCAGCTTTACGGCGGTGTCAACCTACGAGCAGTACTTC	CASSFTAVSTYEQYF
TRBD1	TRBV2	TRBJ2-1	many	TGTGCCAGCAGCCGGGACAGGGGATACAATGAGCAGTTCTTC	CASSRDRGYNEQFF
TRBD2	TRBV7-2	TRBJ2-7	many	TGTGCCAGCAGCTTAAGGCTAGCGGGGGCCCAATACGAGCAGTACTTC	CASSLRLAGAQYEQYF
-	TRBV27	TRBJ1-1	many	TGTGCCAGCAATCGACGGGGGGCCGTAACGACTGAAGCTTTCTTT	CASNRRGAVTTEAFF
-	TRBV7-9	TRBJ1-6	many	TGTGCCAGCAGCTTAGCTTCGGGCAATAATAATTCACCCCTCCACTTT	CASSLASGNNNSPLHF
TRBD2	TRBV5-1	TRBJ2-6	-	TGCGCCAGCAGCTTGGACAGCGGGGCTGGGACCAACGTCCTGACTTTC	CASSLDSGAGTNVLTF
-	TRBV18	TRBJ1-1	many	TGTGCCAGCTCGCCCCTCCAGGCGGACACTGAAGCTTTCTTT	CASSPLQADTEAFF
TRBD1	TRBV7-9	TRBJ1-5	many	TGTGCCAGCAGCTCGACAGGGGTGAGCAATCAGCCCCAGCATTTT	CASSSTGVSNQPQHF
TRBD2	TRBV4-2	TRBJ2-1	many	TGTGCCAGCAGCCAAGAGGCGCGAGGGCGGGGGTCAACCTACAATGAGCAGTTCTTC	CASSQEARGRGSTYNEQFF
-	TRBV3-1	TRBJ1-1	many	TGTGCCAGCAGCCATACAGGAGGGGCCAACACTGAAGCTTTCTTT	CASSHTGGANTEAFF
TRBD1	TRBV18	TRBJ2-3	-	TGTGCCAGCTCACAAGGGACAGGTAACACAGATACGCAGTATTTT	CASSQGTGNTDTQYF
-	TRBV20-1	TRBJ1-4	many	TGCAGTGCTAGAGCGGGGGCGGGGGTGGTGGAAAAACTGTTTTTT	CSARAGAGVVEKLFF
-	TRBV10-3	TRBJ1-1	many	TGTGCCATCAGGCGGGACCTGAACACTGAAGCTTTCTTT	CAIRRDLNTEAFF
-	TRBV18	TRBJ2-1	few	TGTGCCAGCTCACACTCCGAACGAGGTAATGAGCAGTTCTTC	CASSHSERGNEQFF
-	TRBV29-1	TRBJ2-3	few	TGCAGCGTTGAAGAAGCTGGGGGAGGAGATACGCAGTATTTT	CSVEEAGGGDTQYF
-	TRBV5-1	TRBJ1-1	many	TGCGCCAGCAGCTTGGGGTCAGGGAACACTGAAGCTTTCTTT	CASSLGSGNTEAFF
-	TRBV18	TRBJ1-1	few	TGTGCCAGCTCACCAGGGGGCCCTGAAGCTTTCTTT	CASSPGGPEAFF
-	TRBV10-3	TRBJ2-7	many	TGTGCCATCAAGGGCAGCCTTGACTACGAGCAGTACTTC	CAIKGSLDYEQYF
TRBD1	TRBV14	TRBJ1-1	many	TGTGCCAGCAGCCATTCTTGGGACAGGGGTGGCACTGAAGCTTTCTTT	CASSHSWDRGGTEAFF
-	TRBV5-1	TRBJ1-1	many	TGCGCCAGCAGCTTGTTGGGCAGGGGAACGGAGACTTTCTTT	CASSLLGRGTETFF
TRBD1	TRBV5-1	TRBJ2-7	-	TGCGCCAGCAGCTTGGGAGGGACAGGGGGCAGCGAGCAGTACTTC	CASSLGGTGGSEQYF
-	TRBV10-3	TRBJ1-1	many	TGTGCCATCAGTGGGGGTGAGGGGGGATACACTGAAGCTTTCTTT	CAISGGEGGYTEAFF
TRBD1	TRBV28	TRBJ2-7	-	TGTGCCAGCAGTTTCCGGGACAGGGCGTCCTACGCGCAGTACTTC	CASSFRDRASYAQYF
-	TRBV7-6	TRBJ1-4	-	TGTGCCAGCAGCCTCGGACCCGAACTGTTTTTT	CASSLGPELFF
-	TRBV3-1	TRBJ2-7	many	TGTGCCAGCAGCCAAGGGGCCATTAGCGGCGCCTACGAGCAGTACTTC	CASSQGAISGAYEQYF
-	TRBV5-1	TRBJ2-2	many	TGCGCCAGCAGCTTGGCCGTCTCGGCCGGGGAGCTGTTTTTT	CASSLAVSAGELFF
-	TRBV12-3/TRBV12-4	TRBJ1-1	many	TGTGCCAGCAGTGGACAGAGGAACACTGAAGCTTTCTTT	CASSGQRNTEAFF
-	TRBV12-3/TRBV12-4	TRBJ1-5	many	TGTGCCAGCTCCGGCGGAGGGAGCAATCAGCCCCAGCATTTT	CASSGGGSNQPQHF
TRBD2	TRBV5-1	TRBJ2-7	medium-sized	TGCGCCAGCAGCTTAGGACTAGCGGCCTCAAGGGGCGAGCAGTACTTC	CASSLGLAASRGEQYF